This T cell receptor (beta chain) was identified during a study of T-cell reconstitution after alpha-beta-depleted transplantation in children. Study conclusions and caveats: Hyperexpanded clones declined; after one year, newly produced T cells mostly supplied diversity. Where alpha-beta T cells came from about two months after transplant was reportedly several hundred expanded graft clones. Surviving recipient T cells and intrathymic progenitors accounted for some patients' high TCRbeta diversity at day 60.

Construction of the TCRbeta library involved unique molecular identifiers. TCRdb reprocessed the PCR reads via MiXCR and lists one record per CDR3 protein. The sample contains about 900,000 distinct CDR3 sequences, about 30% of which appear only once. Regarding this clonotype: Antigen specificity is unknown.

The CDR3 sequence is 12 residues long. The germline V and J ends were trimmed by 0 bases and 5 bases, with 2 bases remaining between them. Germline V gene sequence: CDR1 LGHNT, CDR2 FRNRAP. The chain couples TRBV12-5 to TRBJ2-1; D is unresolved. Material: PBMCs, mostly from graft donor cells, obtained 360 days after TCRalphabeta/CD19-depleted stem cell transplant. The TCR sequence derives from a boy under two years old who had a stem cell transplant for SCID, so the T cells may come from the graft donor. The CDR3 spells CASGLVHNEQFF. DNA of the CDR3: TGTGCTAGTGGTTTGGTTCACAATGAGCAGTTCTTC.